These 22 T cell receptor beta chains share one sample of origin, sequenced in a study of regulatory T cells in long-lasting Graves disease. Sample time point: persistent/refractory GD, antithyroid drugs over 5 years with positive TRAb. PBMCs provided the RNA from which the TCR library was made. For TCR beta, libraries came from iRepertoire HTBI primers and Arm-PCR of CDR3 regions. MiXCR, applied by TCRdb to the multiplex PCR reads, yields one record per CDR3 protein. The table shows fewer than 600,000 distinct CDR3 sequences, with roughly 23% occurring only once. The sequences come from peripheral blood mononuclear cells (PBMCs), collected when the disease was refractory, from a patient treated with antithyroid drugs. All receptors come from a female donor with Graves disease.

The table lists this clonotype with a few counts. The chain couples TRBV2 to TRBJ2-7; 8 positions agree with TRBD1. This CDR3 has 15 residues. Trimming cost V 4 bases and J 2 bases; bases outside gene matches: 7. Per the germline V gene, CDR1 is SNHLY and CDR2 is FYNNEI. CDR3 nucleotide sequence: TGTGCCAGCAGTGGGGGGGACAGGTCCACCTACGAGCAGTACTTC. Protein sequence: CASSGGDRSTYEQYF.

The chain uses TRBV2 and TRBJ2-3; D is uncertain. Per the germline V gene, CDR1 is SNHLY and CDR2 is FYNNEI. V was shortened by 5 bases and J by 4 bases, with 7 bases between the two germline ends. The CDR3 length is 12 residues. The CDR3 spells CASSWGPDTQYF. The CDR3 nucleotides are TGTGCCAGCAGTTGGGGTCCAGATACGCAGTATTTT.

This clonotype was seen only a few times. V usage is TRBV9 and J usage is TRBJ1-2; unclear D gene. CDR1 and CDR2 from the germline V gene are SGDLS and YYNGEE. Trimming cost V 6 bases and J 7 bases, with 10 bases left between them. There are 11 residues in the CDR3. CDR3 amino acids: CASNSLGGYTF. In nucleotides, the CDR3 is TGTGCCAGCAACTCCTTGGGTGGCTACACCTTC.

This clonotype was observed a few times. J is TRBJ1-2 and V is TRBV7-9, with unresolved D. V was clipped by 0 bases and J by 4 bases, with 12 bases between them. Germline CDR1 and CDR2: SEHNR and FQNEAQ (reference sequence). The CDR3 contains 15 residues. DNA of the CDR3: TGTGCCAGCAGCTTAGCGCTAGGCTCTCCCTATGGCTACACCTTC. It specifies CASSLALGSPYGYTF.

This clonotype showed up just a few times. This chain joins TRBV2 and TRBJ2-1; D perhaps matches TRBD1 (6 bases). V shed 6 bases and J shed 9 bases, with 15 bases lying between them. The CDR3 sequence is 13 residues long. Germline V lookup: CDR1 SNHLY, CDR2 FYNNEI. The CDR3 loop is CASRSGTRGEQFF. CDR3 sequence (DNA): TGTGCCAGCAGGTCCGGGACCAGGGGTGAGCAGTTCTTC.

The table lists this clonotype with many counts. CDR3 sequence: CASSLEGGVGYSNQPQHF. The CDR3 nucleotides read TGTGCCAGCAGTTTAGAGGGAGGTGTTGGGTATAGCAATCAGCCCCAGCATTTT. The V call is TRBV27, the J call TRBJ1-5; D gene unclear. The V gene lost 2 bases and the J gene lost 0 bases, with 17 bases spanning the gap. This CDR3 region has 18 residues. Germline CDR1 and CDR2: MNHEY and SMNVEV (reference sequence).

This clonotype was seen only a few times. This sequence joins TRBV3-1 and TRBJ1-5, with D possibly being TRBD1 (6 bases). With 0 bases removed from V and 6 bases from J, the gap between germline ends came to 12 bases. Germline-derived CDR1 and CDR2 are LGHDT and YNNKEL (reference sequence). The CDR3 loop spans 15 amino acids. The CDR3 DNA follows: TGTGCCAGCAGCCAAGATCACAGGGCGGGTCAGCCCCAGCATTTT. Its translation: CASSQDHRAGQPQHF.

CDR3 amino acids: CASSYSGTGGAINGYTF. In DNA form, the CDR3 reads TGCGCCAGCAGCTACTCCGGGACAGGGGGCGCGATCAATGGCTACACCTTC. The chain employs TRBV5-1 and TRBJ1-2; 12 positions match TRBD1. The junction had 12 bases not matched to a gene; V was cut back by 3 bases and J by 6 bases. The CDR3 length is 17 residues. The germline CDR1 and CDR2 sequences are SGHRS and YFSETQ.

To note about this clonotype: A much bigger clone sits one base away, suggesting this may be a read error. The chain couples TRBV28 to TRBJ2-5; 7 bases align to TRBD2. The germline gives CDR1 MDHEN, CDR2 SYDVKM. V lost 8 bases, J lost 5 bases, and 14 bases stayed unmatched. CDR3 length: 15 amino acids. In DNA form, the CDR3 reads TGTGCCAGCGGCCATAGCGGCCACGGGGGGGAGACCCAGTACTTC. This translates into CASGHSGHGGETQYF.

Only a few counts were recorded for this clonotype. As DNA, the CDR3 is TGTGCCAGCAGCTATACAATCGGTTACACCGGGGAGCTGTTTTTT. The encoded protein is CASSYTIGYTGELFF. The chain uses TRBV11-1 and TRBJ2-2; D is unclear. Germline V gene data show CDR1 as SGHAT and CDR2 as FQDESV (reference sequence). Trimming pared 4 bases from V and 3 bases from J, leaving 12 bases between. This CDR3 has 15 residues.

This clonotype was counted many times. The J gene is TRBJ2-7, the V gene TRBV28, with D possibly TRBD1 on 6 matching bases. The V and J ends lost 4 bases and 6 bases respectively, with 22 bases between them. The CDR3 loop spans 16 amino acids. Per the germline V gene, CDR1 is MDHEN and CDR2 is SYDVKM. For the CDR3, the DNA is TGTGCCAGCAGTTCTCACTCGGACAGCCCGCCTGGCGAGCAGTACTTC. Translating gives CASSSHSDSPPGEQYF.

The V gene is TRBV29-1, the J gene TRBJ2-5; D ambiguous. The DNA end favors TRBJ2-1, so the J call may be wrong. CDR1 is SQVTM and CDR2 is ANQGSEA in the germline V gene. This CDR3 contains 12 residues. CDR3 nucleotide sequence: TGCAGCGCCACAGAGACCCAAGAGACCCAGTTCTTC. It is translated as CSATETQETQFF.

The table lists this clonotype with many counts. The chain couples TRBV12-3 or TRBV12-4 to TRBJ1-4, with a tentative D call TRBD1 (6 bases). V was cut by 6 bases and J by 2 bases, with 10 bases left in between. The CDR3 runs to 14 residues. In DNA, the CDR3 is TGTGCCAGCAGCTGGGGGCGGACTAATGAAAAACTGTTTTTT. Its protein product is CASSWGRTNEKLFF.

For this clonotype: The junction and the germline gene differ at one end; a read error may be behind it. The rearrangement joins TRBV9 to TRBJ2-7; 12 bases fit TRBD2. Germline CDR1 SGDLS, CDR2 YYNGEE. This CDR3 spans 15 amino acids. The CDR3 spells CAGSATSGRTNEQYF. The DNA for the CDR3 is TGTGCCGGCAGCGCCACTAGCGGGAGGACCAACGAGCAGTACTTC.

This clonotype has at least ten counts. The chain joins TRBV12-3 or TRBV12-4 to TRBJ1-1; D is possibly TRBD1 (6 bases). The CDR3 has 15 amino acids. Trimming left V 6 bases short and J 5 bases short, with 19 bases between. CDR3 loop: CASSRDGRRGTEAFF. The CDR3, as DNA: TGTGCCAGCAGCAGGGACGGAAGGAGGGGGACTGAAGCTTTCTTT.

The rearrangement uses TRBV4-3 and TRBJ1-2, with a weak D call TRBD1 (5 bases). Germline CDR1 reads LGHNA; CDR2 reads YSLEER. V was pared by 2 bases and J by 6 bases, with 13 bases between. This CDR3 spans 14 amino acids. CDR3 nucleotides: TGCGCCAGCAGCCAACCGCGGGCAGGGAATGGCTACACCTTC. Translated, it gives CASSQPRAGNGYTF.

This clonotype was detected many times. The chain combines TRBV9 with TRBJ2-2; TRBD1 or TRBD2 may be the D gene (6 bases each). V was cut by 3 bases and J by 7 bases, with 7 bases left in between. This CDR3 comprises 12 residues. CDR1 and CDR2 (germline): SGDLS, YYNGEE. The CDR3 protein is CASSEGGGELFF. In DNA, the CDR3 is TGTGCCAGCAGCGAGGGGGGCGGGGAGCTGTTTTTT.

The chain is built from TRBV9 and TRBJ2-7; 9 nucleotides align to TRBD2. Germline trimming cut 2 bases from V and 6 bases from J; bases unmatched to any gene: 6. There are 14 residues in the CDR3. The germline gives CDR1 SGDLS, CDR2 YYNGEE. The CDR3 is CASSVRTAGGEQYF. Here the CDR3 DNA reads TGTGCCAGCAGCGTTCGGACAGCGGGGGGCGAGCAGTACTTC.

This clonotype was seen just once. The gene calls are TRBV5-1 and TRBJ1-1, with 7 bases identical to TRBD1. The CDR3 consists of 13 residues. V shed 5 bases, J shed 3 bases, and the junction held 4 bases outside the gene matches. Germline CDR1 is SGHRS and CDR2 is YFSETQ. The CDR3: CASRNTGDTEAFF. CDR3 in DNA: TGCGCCAGCAGAAATACAGGGGACACTGAAGCTTTCTTT. Together with reference TRBV5-1 and TRBJ1-1, the CDR3 gives the full variable domain: KAGVTQTPRYLIKTRGQQVTLSCSPISGHRSVSWYQQTPGQGLQFLFEYFSETQRNKGNFPGRFSGRQFSNSRSEMNVSTLELGDSALYLCASRNTGDTEAFFGQGTRLTVV.

This chain uses TRBV11-3 with TRBJ2-5; D is unclear. The germline V gene encodes CDR1 SGHNT and CDR2 YENEEA. V shed 2 bases and J shed 3 bases, with 10 bases lying between them. The CDR3 totals 14 residues. This CDR3 is CASSLMGSEETQYF. As DNA, the CDR3 is TGTGCCAGCAGCTTAATGGGCTCCGAAGAGACCCAGTACTTC.

This clonotype came up many times. This chain uses TRBV12-3 or TRBV12-4 with TRBJ1-2, with D uncertain. V lost 5 bases and J 3 bases, leaving 13 bases between the germline ends. This CDR3 contains 14 residues. The CDR3 region has the DNA TGTGCCAGCAGTGGAGGGCAGCCAGACTATGGCTACACCTTC. Amino acids: CASSGGQPDYGYTF.

Note on this clonotype: A much larger clone differs by one base, so this may be a read error. The gene calls are TRBV20-1 and TRBJ2-5; 7 bases match TRBD2. Per germline, CDR1 DFQATT and CDR2 SNEGSKA (reference sequence). The CDR3 contains 13 residues. In nucleotides, the CDR3 is TGCAGTGCTAGAAACGAGCGGGAAGAGGCCCAGTACTTC. As protein: CSARNEREEAQYF.